The 31 T cell receptor beta chains below all came from one sample that was sequenced in a study of blood T cell repertoires in COVID-19 (dated by TCRdb to between 2020 and 2021). The receptor library was made with the immunoSEQ multiplex PCR assay. The clones in this table, taken by TCRdb from immuneACCESS, are in-frame only. Not every clone is retained; where verified, under half of the shortfall comes from an unresolved V gene, and the cause of the rest is unknown. The sample table lists roughly 250,000 clones, approximately 82% of them with a count of one. 8.5% to 10% of the sample rests with the top ten. The sequencing sample was made of peripheral blood. The receptors originated from a man aged 40-55 years with active or convalescent COVID-19.

This clone was seen only a few times. The J gene is TRBJ1-2, the V gene TRBV10-2, with no clear D. V dropped 5 bases and J dropped 3 bases, with 7 bases sitting between them. The CDR3 spans 12 residues. In germline, CDR1 is WSHSY, CDR2 SAAADI. As DNA, the CDR3 is TGCGCCAGCAGTACTGAAGACTATGGCTACACCTTC. Translating gives CASSTEDYGYTF.

This clone occurred a few times. The rearrangement links TRBV4-1 to TRBJ1-1; D is unresolved. The germline CDR1 and CDR2 sequences are MGHRA and YSYEKL. The CDR3 contains 14 residues. V shed 6 bases and J shed 1 base, with 12 bases lying between them. CDR3 nucleotides: TGCGCCAGCAGGTTTAGCGGAGGGAACACTGAAGCTTTCTTT. It yields the protein CASRFSGGNTEAFF.

This chain uses TRBV4-1 with TRBJ2-6; D is possibly TRBD1 (6 bases). Trimming pared 2 bases from V and 0 bases from J, leaving 14 bases between. CDR3 size: 18 residues. Per the germline V gene, CDR1 is MGHRA and CDR2 is YSYEKL. CDR3 residues: CASSQRVQGHSGANVLTF. Here the CDR3 DNA reads TGCGCCAGCAGCCAAAGGGTCCAGGGGCACTCTGGGGCCAACGTCCTGACTTTC.

The rearrangement uses TRBV6-2 or TRBV6-3 and TRBJ1-1; D is perhaps TRBD1 (6 bases). V lost 4 bases to trimming and J lost 1 base, with 10 bases between them. CDR1 and CDR2 (germline): MNHEY, SVGEGT. The CDR3 is made up of 14 amino acids. The CDR3: CASSFMDRNTEAFF. DNA of the CDR3: TGTGCCAGCAGTTTCATGGACAGGAACACTGAAGCTTTCTTT.

The chain is built from TRBV6-5 and TRBJ1-2; possible D gene TRBD1, 6 bases. The V and J ends lost 4 bases and 1 base respectively, with 13 bases between them. CDR3 size: 15 residues. Germline values: CDR1 MNHEY, CDR2 SVGAGI. This chain's CDR3 is CASSSAGVHNYGYTF. The CDR3 DNA is TGTGCCAGCAGTTCCGCAGGGGTACATAACTATGGCTACACCTTC.

V usage is TRBV3-1 (or the pseudogene TRBV3-2) and J usage is TRBJ1-2; TRBD1 aligns across 7 bases. The CDR3 runs 15 residues. Germline V gene lookup returns CDR1 LGHDT and CDR2 YNNKEL (reference sequence). The trim removed 5 bases at V and 8 bases at J, leaving 14 bases unmatched. The CDR3 loop is CASSKRDSSTWGYTF. For the CDR3, the DNA is TGTGCCAGCAGCAAACGGGACAGTTCTACGTGGGGCTACACCTTC.

The gene calls are TRBV19 and TRBJ1-1; D gene uncertain. V dropped 3 bases and J dropped 6 bases, with 8 bases sitting between them. The CDR3 length is 12 residues. Germline lookup yields CDR1 LNHDA and CDR2 SQIVND (reference sequence). CDR3 nucleotides: TGTGCCAGTAGTATTTGGCCTTCTGAAGCTTTCTTT. The encoded protein is CASSIWPSEAFF.

The chain joins TRBV6-5 to TRBJ1-2, with D possibly being TRBD1 (5 bases). Germline-derived CDR1 and CDR2 are MNHEY and SVGAGI. CDR3 size: 12 residues. V was trimmed by 6 bases and J by 0 bases, leaving 5 bases between them. The CDR3 DNA follows: TGTGCCAGCAGGACAGCTAACTATGGCTACACCTTC. Amino acids: CASRTANYGYTF.

The chain employs TRBV27 and TRBJ2-2; D is perhaps TRBD1 (5 bases). V lost 3 bases and J 6 bases, leaving 8 bases between the germline ends. The germline gives CDR1 MNHEY, CDR2 SMNVEV (reference sequence). CDR3 length: 13 residues. CDR3 sequence (DNA): TGTGCCAGCAGTTTCCTAGGGGCCGGGGAGCTGTTTTTT. This codes for CASSFLGAGELFF.

The chain uses TRBV9 and TRBJ1-5; TRBD1 matches at 10 bases. CDR3 size: 15 residues. The V segment lost 4 bases and the J segment 4 bases; nucleotides outside the gene matches: 5. Germline values: CDR1 SGDLS, CDR2 YYNGEE. This CDR3 is CASSRGGQGNQPQHF. CDR3 nucleotides: TGTGCCAGCAGCCGAGGGGGACAGGGGAATCAGCCCCAGCATTTT.

The chain recombines TRBV24-1 with TRBJ1-2, with 8 nucleotides matching TRBD1. CDR1 KGHDR and CDR2 SFDVKD come from the germline V gene. CDR3 length: 13 amino acids. After removal of 6 bases from V and 8 bases from J, the junction contained 7 bases not matched to a gene. CDR3 sequence reads: CATSSGRGQGYTF. The CDR3, as DNA: TGTGCCACCAGTTCCGGCAGGGGGCAAGGCTACACCTTC.

This clone was counted only a few times. This chain joins TRBV4-3 and TRBJ1-3, with a tentative D call TRBD1 (6 bases). The germline V gene encodes CDR1 LGHNA and CDR2 YSLEER. This CDR3 spans 14 amino acids. With 1 base removed from V and 8 bases from J, the gap between germline ends came to 12 bases. CDR3 sequence (DNA): TGCGCCAGCAGCCAAGCGGGGGGGCAGGACACCATATATTTT. Protein product: CASSQAGGQDTIYF.

This clone was seen just once. V gene TRBV19 combines with J gene TRBJ1-2; no clear D. Germline loops: CDR1 LNHDA, CDR2 SQIVND (reference sequence). CDR3 length equals 14 residues. Trimming stripped 5 bases from V and 2 bases from J, with 12 bases between. CDR3 amino acids: CASSSATGNYGYTF. The CDR3 DNA follows: TGTGCCAGTAGTTCCGCAACGGGGAACTATGGCTACACCTTC.

The gene calls are TRBV1 and TRBJ2-2; TRBD2 was called by the table and not checked on the DNA. TRBV1 is classified as a pseudogene. The CDR3 consists of 16 residues. The CDR3 loop is CTSSQDGLAVTGELFF. CDR3 nucleotide sequence: TGCACCAGCAGCCAGGATGGACTAGCGGTTACCGGGGAGCTGTTTTTT.

The chain carries TRBV5-5 and TRBJ2-5, with 9 bases that match TRBD2. The junction had 13 bases not matched to a gene; V was cut back by 5 bases and J by 2 bases. Germline-derived CDR1 and CDR2 are SGHKS and YYEKEE (reference sequence). This CDR3 has 17 amino acids. The CDR3 protein is CASSSSYSGSGQETQYF. CDR3 DNA: TGTGCCAGCAGTTCCTCCTATAGCGGGAGCGGGCAAGAGACCCAGTACTTC.

The chain carries TRBV5-1 and TRBJ1-4; 7 bases are shared with TRBD1. J was trimmed by 7 bases and V by 4 bases; bases with no gene match: 7. The CDR3 runs 14 residues. In germline, CDR1 is SGHRS, CDR2 YFSETQ. CDR3 nucleotide sequence: TGCGCCAGCAGCACACAGGGGCAGGGTGAAAAACTGTTTTTT. It specifies CASSTQGQGEKLFF.

The V and J genes are TRBV5-1 and TRBJ2-3; D may be TRBD1 (6 bases). The CDR3 consists of 14 residues. V was cut by 4 bases and J by 3 bases, with 12 bases left in between. The germline V gene encodes CDR1 SGHRS and CDR2 YFSETQ. The CDR3: CASSPGTPTDTQYF. CDR3 DNA: TGCGCCAGCAGCCCTGGGACACCTACAGATACGCAGTATTTT.

CDR3 nucleotide sequence: TGTGCCAGCAGCGGGACAGGGGGGCCCAATGAGCAGTTCTTC. This encodes CASSGTGGPNEQFF. The genes are TRBV5-6 and TRBJ2-1; TRBD1 agrees at 11 bases. The ends lost 4 bases at V and 6 bases at J; junction bases unmatched: 3. Germline assignment: CDR1 SGHDT and CDR2 YYEEEE. This CDR3 is 14 amino acids long.

The chain uses TRBV6-6 and TRBJ1-4; TRBD1 is a possible D gene (5 bases). CDR3 length equals 13 residues. Germline V lookup: CDR1 MNHNY, CDR2 SVGAGI (reference sequence). The V end lost 10 bases, the J end lost 4 bases, and 13 bases lay between the germline ends. The CDR3 region is CATATELNEKLFF. CDR3 sequence (DNA): TGTGCCACTGCGACAGAACTTAATGAAAAACTGTTTTTT.

This clone has a handful of counts. This chain joins TRBV7-9 and TRBJ2-7; D remains unclear. The CDR3 runs 14 residues. The V gene's germline CDR1 is SEHNR and CDR2 FQNEAQ (reference sequence). Trimming removed 3 bases from V and 2 bases from J, with 11 bases in between. CDR3 protein: CASSFVLSPYEQYF. The CDR3 nucleotides are TGTGCCAGCAGCTTTGTTCTCAGTCCCTACGAGCAGTACTTC.

This chain links TRBV6-2 or TRBV6-3 with TRBJ1-2; no reliable D call. Germline-derived CDR1 and CDR2 are MNHEY and SVGEGT. Trimming pared 0 bases from V and 2 bases from J, leaving 19 bases between. CDR3 length: 18 amino acids. The CDR3 DNA sequence: TGTGCCAGCAGTTACTCGTCATGGGCCCCACAGCCGAACTATGGCTACACCTTC. It encodes CASSYSSWAPQPNYGYTF.

V is TRBV24-1 and J is TRBJ1-2, with D possibly matching TRBD1 (5 bases). V shed 3 bases and J shed 2 bases, with 12 bases lying between them. CDR3 length equals 15 residues. Germline CDR1 and CDR2: KGHDR and SFDVKD. The CDR3 nucleotides read TGTGCCACCAGTGATGCCCAGGGAGGCAACTATGGCTACACCTTC. It codes for CATSDAQGGNYGYTF.

The chain employs TRBV5-1 and TRBJ1-1; TRBD1 might be the D (6 bases). CDR1 is SGHRS, CDR2 YFSETQ, per germline. The CDR3 is 15 amino acids. The V and J ends lost 1 base and 0 bases respectively, with 10 bases between them. Here the CDR3 reads CASSLITGMNTEAFF. Written as DNA, the CDR3 is TGCGCCAGCAGCTTGATTACAGGGATGAACACTGAAGCTTTCTTT.

The count of this clone is one. V and J are TRBV7-8 and TRBJ1-5; D not resolved. V was trimmed by 1 base and J by 3 bases, leaving 13 bases between them. The CDR3 has 16 amino acids. Germline loops: CDR1 SGHVS, CDR2 FQNEAQ. The CDR3 DNA is TGTGCCAGCAGCTTAGGGTCAGGACTAAACAATCAGCCCCAGCATTTT. This encodes CASSLGSGLNNQPQHF.

This chain uses TRBV4-3 with TRBJ2-3, with 14 bases fitting TRBD2. Germline values: CDR1 LGHNA, CDR2 YSLEER. With V trimmed by 4 bases and J by 3 bases, 6 bases remained unmatched. CDR3 size: 17 residues. The CDR3 sequence: CASSPAGTSGGTDTQYF. The CDR3 DNA reads TGCGCCAGCAGCCCTGCTGGGACTAGCGGGGGTACAGATACGCAGTATTTT.

The chain links TRBV30 to TRBJ1-1; D not certain. This CDR3 region has 13 residues. The V end was cut by 0 bases, the J end by 3 bases, with 8 bases between. Germline lookup yields CDR1 GTSNPN and CDR2 SVGIG (reference sequence). The CDR3 coding sequence is TGTGCCTGGAGTGTAGAGAGCTACACTGAAGCTTTCTTT. Encoded protein: CAWSVESYTEAFF. Full variable domain (missing parts from reference TRBV30 and TRBJ1-1): SQTIHQWPATLVQPVGSPLSLECTVEGTSNPNLYWYRQAAGRGLQLLFYSVGIGQISSEVPQNLSASRPQDRQFILSSKKLLLSDSGFYLCAWSVESYTEAFFGQGTRLTVV.

This clone was seen only a few times. The V gene is TRBV19, the J gene TRBJ2-7; a weak D match, TRBD2 (6 bases). The V end lost 2 bases, the J end lost 6 bases, and 11 bases lay between the germline ends. Germline lookup yields CDR1 LNHDA and CDR2 SQIVND (reference sequence). The CDR3 contains 13 residues. The CDR3 DNA reads as TGTGCCAGTAGTATAATGGGGGACTTCGAGCAGTACTTC. Translated: CASSIMGDFEQYF.

This clone was picked up one time. The chain is built from TRBV5-1 and TRBJ1-1; TRBD1 might be the D (6 bases). The germline V and J ends were trimmed by 0 bases and 10 bases, with 22 bases remaining between them. The CDR3 is made up of 16 amino acids. CDR1 is SGHRS and CDR2 is YFSETQ in the germline V gene. CDR3 sequence (DNA): TGCGCCAGCAGCTTGGCCGGAGACAGTACCTTAGGGGGAGCTTTCTTT. Translating it yields CASSLAGDSTLGGAFF.

V is TRBV11-2 and J is TRBJ1-3; D may be TRBD1 (6 bases). This CDR3 has 15 residues. Looked up from germline, CDR1 is SGHAT and CDR2 is FQNNGV. V lost 2 bases, J lost 4 bases, and 12 bases lay in between. CDR3 sequence reads: CASSLYSQGGNTIYF. CDR3 coding DNA: TGTGCCAGCAGCTTATATTCACAGGGCGGAAACACCATATATTTT.

This clone has just a few counts. Distinct nucleotide sequences in the sample also encode this CDR3. This chain connects TRBV5-1 to TRBJ2-7; possible D gene TRBD2, 6 bases. The CDR3 is 15 residues long. The V gene lost 4 bases and the J gene lost 0 bases, with 14 bases spanning the gap. From germline, CDR1 is SGHRS and CDR2 YFSETQ. CDR3 sequence (DNA): TGCGCCAGCAGCCCCGGCGGGACCGGCTCCTACGAGCAGTACTTC. This translates into CASSPGGTGSYEQYF.

The chain couples TRBV6-6 to TRBJ2-3; 13 positions match TRBD2. With 6 bases clipped from V and 2 bases from J, the junction kept 5 bases outside the gene matches. Germline V gives CDR1 MNHNY, CDR2 SVGAGI (reference sequence). The CDR3 sequence is 16 residues long. CDR3 nucleotides: TGTGCCAGCAGAAAACTAGCGGGGGGGTTCACAGATACGCAGTATTTT. Amino acids: CASRKLAGGFTDTQYF.